Presented here are 14 T cell receptor beta chains from one specimen sequenced in a study of shared clonotypes between healthy human individuals. Method: immunoSEQ multiplex PCR; TCRdb's copy keeps in-frame clones and lacks some. The repertoire holds about 380,000 clones, about 97% seen once, with less than 0.35% in the top ten. Material: memory CD8+ T cells sorted from blood. As to subset: CD45RO+ cells pooled with CCR7-negative TemRA cells. Receptor source: a man younger than 45 in good health.

The V and J genes are TRBV30 and TRBJ1-5; tentative D call: TRBD1 (5 bases). This CDR3 contains 14 residues. Germline V gene lookup returns CDR1 GTSNPN and CDR2 SVGIG (reference sequence). The V end lost 1 base, the J end lost 3 bases, and 10 bases lay between the germline ends. CDR3 in amino acids: CAWSAGILNQPQHF. The CDR3 nucleotides are TGTGCCTGGAGTGCAGGGATTCTCAATCAGCCCCAGCATTTT. The entire variable domain, with the rest obtained from reference TRBV30 and TRBJ1-5, is as follows: SQTIHQWPATLVQPVGSPLSLECTVEGTSNPNLYWYRQAAGRGLQLLFYSVGIGQISSEVPQNLSASRPQDRQFILSSKKLLLSDSGFYLCAWSAGILNQPQHFGDGTRLSIL.

The rearrangement uses TRBV4-1 and TRBJ2-1; 11 nucleotides agree with TRBD1. CDR1 is MGHRA, CDR2 YSYEKL, per germline. Losses at the gene ends were 5 bases for V and 1 base for J; bases not matched to a gene: 4. The CDR3 has 16 residues. In DNA, the CDR3 is TGCGCCAGCAGCTACGGACAGGGGGCATCCTACAATGAGCAGTTCTTC. Amino acid sequence: CASSYGQGASYNEQFF.

V is TRBV10-3 and J is TRBJ1-3; no firm D call. The germline CDR1 and CDR2 sequences are ENHRY and SYGVKD. Trimming shortened V by 5 bases and J by 1 base, and 6 bases separated the two germline ends. This CDR3 is 13 amino acids long. The CDR3 DNA follows: TGTGCCATCAGTCCCAGGTCTGGAAACACCATATATTTT. Amino acids: CAISPRSGNTIYF.

The chain carries TRBV5-1 and TRBJ2-3; D is undetermined. V gave up 0 bases and J gave up 4 bases, with 6 bases separating them. The CDR3 runs 13 residues. Germline V gives CDR1 SGHRS, CDR2 YFSETQ. CDR3 nucleotides: TGCGCCAGCAGCTTGGTCAGCGCAGATACGCAGTATTTT. Amino acid sequence: CASSLVSADTQYF.

V and J are TRBV6-6 and TRBJ2-1; D gene uncertain. Germline CDR1 and CDR2: MNHNY and SVGAGI (reference sequence). The CDR3 loop spans 13 amino acids. The V end lost 2 bases, the J end lost 9 bases, and 11 bases lay between the germline ends. CDR3 bases: TGTGCCAGCAGTTACACCTTACCGGGTGAGCAGTTCTTC. Encoded protein: CASSYTLPGEQFF.

This clone came up a few times. V and J are TRBV2 and TRBJ2-7; D not resolved. V was cut by 5 bases and J by 3 bases, with 5 bases left in between. In germline, CDR1 is SNHLY, CDR2 FYNNEI. The CDR3 consists of 11 residues. CDR3: CASSRDYEQYF. CDR3 in DNA: TGTGCCAGCAGTCGAGACTACGAGCAGTACTTC.

As concerns this clone: Additional DNA sequences in this sample encode the identical CDR3. This chain links TRBV6-5 with TRBJ1-1; D uncertain. The germline CDR1 and CDR2 sequences are MNHEY and SVGAGI. Trimming took 6 bases from V and 11 from J, leaving 22 bases between them. The CDR3 is 14 amino acids. The CDR3 is CASRQFNVFSGAFF. The DNA of the CDR3 is TGTGCCAGCAGACAATTTAATGTGTTCTCGGGTGCTTTCTTT.

The genes are TRBV9 and TRBJ2-1; no reliable D call. Germline loops: CDR1 SGDLS, CDR2 YYNGEE. Deletions cut 1 base from V and 5 bases from J, with 7 bases between. The CDR3 extends over 13 amino acids. Here the CDR3 DNA reads TGTGCCAGCAGCGTAAGTGGGGACAATGAGCAGTTCTTC. Its protein is CASSVSGDNEQFF.

The chain has TRBV11-2 and TRBJ2-2; TRBD2 matches at 12 bases. CDR3 length: 18 residues. V lost 5 bases to trimming and J lost 6 bases; unmatched junction nucleotides: 13. CDR1 is SGHAT and CDR2 is FQNNGV in the germline V gene. The CDR3 DNA reads as TGTGCCAGCAGCCGGTCTTTCCAGGCTAGCGGGAGGGCCGGGGAGCTGTTTTTT. It specifies CASSRSFQASGRAGELFF.

The chain uses TRBV4-1 and TRBJ2-7; tentatively, D is TRBD2 (5 bases). The V end lost 1 base, the J end lost 6 bases, and 13 bases lay between the germline ends. The CDR3 is 14 residues long. Per the germline V gene, CDR1 is MGHRA and CDR2 is YSYEKL. DNA of the CDR3: TGCGCCAGCAGCCAAGGGACTCTCAGGTCCGAGCAGTACTTC. As protein: CASSQGTLRSEQYF.

The chain uses TRBV5-1 and TRBJ2-1; TRBD2 agrees at 7 bases. The CDR3 consists of 15 residues. The germline CDR1 and CDR2 sequences are SGHRS and YFSETQ. The trim removed 0 bases at V and 3 bases at J, leaving 3 bases unmatched. The CDR3: CASSLELADYNEQFF. CDR3 sequence (DNA): TGCGCCAGCAGCTTGGAGCTAGCGGACTACAATGAGCAGTTCTTC.

This chain uses TRBV27 with TRBJ2-7; 12 bases line up with TRBD2. The germline gives CDR1 MNHEY, CDR2 SMNVEV (reference sequence). J was trimmed by 3 bases and V by 6 bases; bases with no gene match: 12. This CDR3 has 17 amino acids. This CDR3 is CASSPILAGGPLYEQYF. In DNA form, the CDR3 reads TGTGCCAGCAGCCCGATCCTAGCGGGAGGGCCCCTCTACGAGCAGTACTTC.

This clone has a single count. The V gene is TRBV28, the J gene TRBJ2-1; 12 bases are shared with TRBD2. V gave up 5 bases and J gave up 9 bases; unmatched junction bases: 8. The CDR3 loop spans 15 amino acids. CDR1 and CDR2 from the germline V gene are MDHEN and SYDVKM. CDR3 sequence reads: CASSRLAGGPGEQFF. The CDR3 DNA follows: TGTGCCAGCAGTAGGCTAGCGGGAGGGCCGGGTGAGCAGTTCTTC.

This rearrangement joins TRBV5-4 to TRBJ2-5; 8 bases map to TRBD1. CDR3 length equals 14 residues. Unmatched junction bases numbered 5, after V lost 3 bases and J lost 4 bases. Germline lookup yields CDR1 SGHNT and CDR2 YYREEE (reference sequence). CDR3 in DNA: TGTGCCAGCAGCTCACAGGGGGTTGGAGAGACCCAGTACTTC. Protein sequence: CASSSQGVGETQYF.